Listed below are T cell receptor beta chains from one sample, sequenced in a study of cytomegalovirus exposure and HLA in healthy donors. Measured with immunoSEQ multiplex PCR; TCRdb has only the in-frame clones, and not every one. The sample has fewer than 110,000 clones; roughly 80% are singletons. Source material: PBMCs. These receptors came from a middle-aged man in good health and CMV-seropositive. The CDR3 runs from the conserved cysteine through the conserved F or W. The D gene is left open where the match is weak. Where a row states a size, it is once, few, many or the class of an expanded clone; other rows omit it.

V: TRBV6-5
D: NA
size: NA
J: TRBJ2-5
DNA: TGTGCCAGCAGTTACGGCCGGGAGCGGGAGACCCAGTACTTC
CDR3: CASSYGRERETQYF

V: TRBV9
D: NA
size: NA
J: TRBJ2-2
DNA: TGTGCCAGCAGCATCCGGCTGACTAGAGGCACCGGGGAGCTGTTTTTT
CDR3: CASSIRLTRGTGELFF

V: TRBV7-2
D: NA
size: few
J: TRBJ2-6
DNA: TGTGCCAGCAGCCAAGATGGGGGGTCTGGGGCCAACGTCCTGACTTTC
CDR3: CASSQDGGSGANVLTF

V: TRBV28
D: NA
size: NA
J: TRBJ2-5
DNA: TGTGCCAGCAGTTCCTCCGTTCACCAAGAGACCCAGTACTTC
CDR3: CASSSSVHQETQYF

V: TRBV6-1
D: NA
size: NA
J: TRBJ2-7
DNA: TGTGCCAGCAGTGAAGGGTCAACGGGCGAGCAGTACTTC
CDR3: CASSEGSTGEQYF

V: TRBV9
D: TRBD2
size: NA
J: TRBJ2-1
DNA: TGTGCCAGCAGCGCCACTAGCGGGACTTACAATGAGCAGTTCTTC
CDR3: CASSATSGTYNEQFF

V: TRBV7-9
D: TRBD2
size: NA
J: TRBJ2-3
DNA: TGTGCCAGCAGCACCCGACTAGCGGGAAGCACAGATACGCAGTATTTT
CDR3: CASSTRLAGSTDTQYF

V: TRBV27
D: TRBD2
size: NA
J: TRBJ2-3
DNA: TGTGCCAGCAGTCTCGTGGGGACTAGCGGGAGGGCCCTCGATACGCAGTATTTT
CDR3: CASSLVGTSGRALDTQYF

V: TRBV27
D: TRBD2
size: NA
J: TRBJ2-1
DNA: TGTGCCAGCAGTTTAATAGGTCTAGCGGGAGACAATGAGCAGTTCTTC
CDR3: CASSLIGLAGDNEQFF

V: TRBV28
D: NA
size: NA
J: TRBJ2-7
DNA: TGTGCCAGCAGTTTAGAACCGAGCTCGAAGCAGTACTTC
CDR3: CASSLEPSSKQYF

V: TRBV5-1
D: TRBD2
size: NA
J: TRBJ2-1
DNA: TGCGCCAGCAGCTTGGTAGCGGGAGCAAGCAATGAGCAGTTCTTC
CDR3: CASSLVAGASNEQFF

V: TRBV5-6
D: TRBD2
size: NA
J: TRBJ2-5
DNA: TGTGCCAGCAGCTCAGGACTAGCGGAGCAAGAGACCCAGTACTTC
CDR3: CASSSGLAEQETQYF

V: TRBV29-1
D: NA
size: NA
J: TRBJ2-7
DNA: TGCAGCGTTGTGGGGCAGGCCAACTCCTACGAGCAGTACTTC
CDR3: CSVVGQANSYEQYF

V: TRBV11-1
D: TRBD2
size: NA
J: TRBJ2-1
DNA: TGTGCCAGCACCAAGCCAGCGGGAGGCCCCTTTGAGCAGTTCTTC
CDR3: CASTKPAGGPFEQFF

V: TRBV30
D: TRBD2
size: NA
J: TRBJ2-5
DNA: TGTGCCCAAAGTCTAGCGGGAGTAGTAGAGACCCAGTACTTC
CDR3: CAQSLAGVVETQYF

V: TRBV15
D: NA
size: few
J: TRBJ2-3
DNA: TGTGCCACCAGCAGAGATTTGGCTGACGGGACGCAGTATTTT
CDR3: CATSRDLADGTQYF

V: TRBV11-1
D: NA
size: NA
J: TRBJ2-3
DNA: TGTGCCAGCAGCTTCTCGGGGTCAGATACGCAGTATTTT
CDR3: CASSFSGSDTQYF

V: TRBV9
D: NA
size: NA
J: TRBJ2-6
DNA: TGTGCCAGCAGCTCACAGGGTGGAGGGGCCAACGTCCTGACTTTC
CDR3: CASSSQGGGANVLTF

V: TRBV11-2
D: TRBD2
size: few
J: TRBJ2-3
DNA: TGTGCCAGCAGAAAACCGGGACTAGTTCGCGATACGCAGTATTTT
CDR3: CASRKPGLVRDTQYF

V: TRBV27
D: TRBD1
size: NA
J: TRBJ2-2
DNA: TGTGCCAGCAGTACAGGGGTCACCGGGGAGCTGTTTTTT
CDR3: CASSTGVTGELFF

V: TRBV19
D: NA
size: NA
J: TRBJ1-4
DNA: TGTGCCAGTAGTCCCCAGGGCTTATCTAATGAAAAACTGTTTTTT
CDR3: CASSPQGLSNEKLFF

V: TRBV28
D: NA
size: NA
J: TRBJ2-2
DNA: TGTGCCAGCAGTGCTAGTAGGAACACCGGGGAGCTGTTTTTT
CDR3: CASSASRNTGELFF

V: TRBV6-4
D: NA
size: NA
J: TRBJ1-1
DNA: TGTGCCAGCAGTGCCCAACTTCGGTTCAAGGGGCTAGGGGAAACTGAAGCTTTCTTT
CDR3: CASSAQLRFKGLGETEAFF

V: TRBV7-2
D: NA
size: NA
J: TRBJ1-5
DNA: TGTGCCAGCAGCTTAGGTAGGGACTGGCAGCCCCAGCATTTT
CDR3: CASSLGRDWQPQHF

V: TRBV7-9
D: NA
size: NA
J: TRBJ1-1
DNA: TGTGCCAGCAGCTTCGGGACACTGAACACTGAAGCTTTCTTT
CDR3: CASSFGTLNTEAFF

V: TRBV7-9
D: NA
size: NA
J: TRBJ2-2
DNA: TGTGCCAGCAGAATACTAGGCGACACCGGGGAGCTGTTTTTT
CDR3: CASRILGDTGELFF

V: TRBV5-1
D: NA
size: NA
J: TRBJ2-7
DNA: TGCGCCAGCGCCCCGCGGGACCCCGGCGCGTACGAGCAGTACTTC
CDR3: CASAPRDPGAYEQYF

V: TRBV5-1
D: TRBD1
size: once
J: TRBJ1-1
DNA: TGCGCCAGCAGTACAGGGGGCAGTGCTGAAGCTTTCTTT
CDR3: CASSTGGSAEAFF

V: TRBV29-1
D: TRBD2
size: once
J: TRBJ2-3
DNA: TGCAGCGCTGCGACTAGCGGGAGCACAGATACGCAGTATTTT
CDR3: CSAATSGSTDTQYF

V: TRBV5-1
D: TRBD1
size: NA
J: TRBJ1-5
DNA: TGCGCCAGCAGCTTGGATGGGGGACAGTATAGCAATCAGCCCCAGCATTTT
CDR3: CASSLDGGQYSNQPQHF

V: TRBV7-9
D: NA
size: few
J: TRBJ2-3
DNA: TGTGCCAGCAGTCCCTACGAGGGAAGCACGGATACGCAGTATTTT
CDR3: CASSPYEGSTDTQYF

V: TRBV18
D: TRBD1
size: NA
J: TRBJ2-7
DNA: TGTGCCAGCTCACCAAAAGGACAGGGGGCTTGGGAGCAGTACTTC
CDR3: CASSPKGQGAWEQYF

V: TRBV19
D: TRBD1
size: once
J: TRBJ2-7
DNA: TGTGCCAGTAGTATACAGGGGGCTTCCTACGAGCAGTACTTC
CDR3: CASSIQGASYEQYF

V: TRBV6-4
D: TRBD1
size: NA
J: TRBJ1-1
DNA: TGTGCCAGCAGTGGCCGGACAGGGGAAGCTTTCTTT
CDR3: CASSGRTGEAFF

V: TRBV18
D: NA
size: NA
J: TRBJ2-3
DNA: TGTGCCAGCTCACTCGGACACCTAGGGGATACGCAGTATTTT
CDR3: CASSLGHLGDTQYF

V: TRBV19
D: NA
size: few
J: TRBJ2-1
DNA: TGTGCCAGTAGGGGACTGGGGCGGAGCTCCTACAATGAGCAGTTCTTC
CDR3: CASRGLGRSSYNEQFF

V: TRBV7-9
D: TRBD2
size: NA
J: TRBJ2-1
DNA: TGTGCCAGCAGCTCCGACAGGGAACTAGCGGGAGGGCCTAGCAATGAGCAGTTCTTC
CDR3: CASSSDRELAGGPSNEQFF

V: TRBV2
D: TRBD1
size: NA
J: TRBJ1-2
DNA: TGTGCCAGCAGTGAAGGGGCAGGGGGCAATGGCTACACCTTC
CDR3: CASSEGAGGNGYTF

V: TRBV7-8
D: TRBD1
size: few
J: TRBJ2-7
DNA: TGTGCCAGCAGCTTAATAAGGACAGGGCCCTACGAGCAGTACTTC
CDR3: CASSLIRTGPYEQYF

V: TRBV19
D: TRBD1
size: NA
J: TRBJ2-1
DNA: TGTGCCAGCGCCGGGACAGGGGGATCGAGGGAGCAGTTCTTC
CDR3: CASAGTGGSREQFF

V: TRBV12-5
D: TRBD1
size: NA
J: TRBJ2-2
DNA: TGTGCTAGTGGTATCGGGACAGGGGGGATCGGGGAGCTGTTTTTT
CDR3: CASGIGTGGIGELFF

V: TRBV7-9
D: TRBD2
size: NA
J: TRBJ2-3
DNA: TGTGCCACCAGGACTAGCGGCGCCGATACGCAGTATTTT
CDR3: CATRTSGADTQYF

V: TRBV11-2
D: TRBD2
size: once
J: TRBJ2-1
DNA: TGTGCCAGCAGCTTAGGGACTAGCGGGGGCTTATACAATGAGCAGTTCTTC
CDR3: CASSLGTSGGLYNEQFF

V: TRBV11-2
D: TRBD2
size: NA
J: TRBJ2-7
DNA: TGTGCCAGCAGCTTAGCGCTAGCGGGAGACTACGAGCAGTACTTC
CDR3: CASSLALAGDYEQYF